Sample share makes the clone carrying this T cell receptor beta chain medium-sized. V was pared by 4 bases and J by 8 bases, with 17 bases between. Germline CDR1 SGHNT, CDR2 YENEEA. The CDR3 is 14 residues long. Using its own MiXCR run on the PCR reads, TCRdb lists one record per CDR3 protein. Of around 2,000 distinct CDR3 sequences listed, approximately 30% are singletons. This sample is drawn from a study of immune characterization of retroperitoneal liposarcoma. This sequence originates from a female donor with retroperitoneal liposarcoma. What was sequenced was tumor tissue. The chain employs TRBV11-3 and TRBJ1-2, with a possible D match to TRBD1 (5 bases). This CDR3 reads CASSSRDGQQGYTF. The DNA of the CDR3 is TGTGCCAGCAGCTCCCGGGACGGGCAACAGGGCTACACCTTC.